This entry features one T cell receptor beta chain sequence. Its antigen is not yet known. No much larger clone is present one base from it, and per-base qualities are unavailable. Each collaborating institution followed its own protocols to collect whole blood in K2EDTA tubes. For TCRbeta analysis, collaborators shipped samples as frozen whole blood, isolated PBMCs, or DNA extracted from either of those sample types. The entry originates in a study of blood T cell repertoires in COVID-19 (dated by TCRdb to about 2020). Background on the whole study: Samples covering the acute and convalescent phases of COVID-19 were provided by collaborators in the United States, Italy and Spain. The material from the prospective study consisted of cDNA or gDNA derived from T cells, B-cell-depleted T cells, or PBMCs. The repertoires were released in a freely available public database intended as a resource for research on the immune response to SARS-CoV-2. Deeply sampled blood TCRbeta repertoires from subjects exposed to, actively infected with, or recovered from COVID-19 were included in the dataset. The samples were drawn from the first 160 participants of the ongoing ImmuneRACE study and from 950 to 1,500 subjects provided by 6 global collaborators. The sample metadata nearly always contained a de-identified subject ID, COVID-19 status, age in years and sex. Where HLA class I and class II types were available, the types were taken from metadata supplied by the sample provider, not from assay-based typing. Study-wide conclusions, independent of this receptor: The quantity of clinical and demographic metadata differed by source and by participant and was supplied without curation.

Trimmed from V: 5 bases; trimmed from J: 12 bases; junction bases lacking a gene match: 14. From cysteine to phenylalanine, the CDR3 is 15 amino acids long. CDR3 DNA is the only sequence kept; it has 45 bases, read in frame from the first base. Reading the germline V gene gives CDR1 SGHRS and CDR2 YFSETQ. TCRbeta CDR3 regions were amplified from genomic DNA by means of the immunoSEQ Assay, a bias-controlled multiplex PCR. The source study handled its data this way. Nucleated cell counts per sample were estimated from amplification of reference gene primers within the assay. To quantify the absolute abundance of each unique TCRbeta CDR3 rearrangement, sequence reads were collapsed and filtered. Productive Simpson clonality was computed per sample as the square root of Simpson's diversity index over productive rearrangements. In its TCRdb copy, this immuneACCESS table keeps in-frame sequences only and misses some clones. Where compared with another copy, unresolved V genes explain less than half of these, and the others have no known cause. That table gives V, J and clone size, and the DNA gave D and trimming. The sample has around 250,000 clones on record, around four fifths of them singletons. About 5.7% of the sample belongs to the ten largest clones.

Sequenced material: peripheral blood. The sequence links TRBV5-1 to TRBJ2-1; 10 bases in the middle match TRBD2. This receptor was identified in a man older than 75 with acute or convalescent COVID-19. Here the CDR3 is given as CASREKREGPSGQFF. The bases are TGCGCCAGCAGGGAGAAGCGGGAGGGTCCCTCGGGGCAGTTCTTC.